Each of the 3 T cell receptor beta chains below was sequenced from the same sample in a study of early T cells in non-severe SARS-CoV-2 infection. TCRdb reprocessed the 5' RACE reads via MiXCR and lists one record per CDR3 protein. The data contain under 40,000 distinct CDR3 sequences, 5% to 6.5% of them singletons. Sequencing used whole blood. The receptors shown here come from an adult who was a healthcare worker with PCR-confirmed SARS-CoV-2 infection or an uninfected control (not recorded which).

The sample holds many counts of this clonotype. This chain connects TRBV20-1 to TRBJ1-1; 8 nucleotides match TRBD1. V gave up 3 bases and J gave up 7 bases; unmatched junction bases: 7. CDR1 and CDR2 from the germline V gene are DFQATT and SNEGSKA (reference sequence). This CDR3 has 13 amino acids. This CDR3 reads CSASWTGYGEAFF. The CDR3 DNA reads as TGCAGTGCTAGCTGGACAGGGTACGGTGAAGCTTTCTTT.

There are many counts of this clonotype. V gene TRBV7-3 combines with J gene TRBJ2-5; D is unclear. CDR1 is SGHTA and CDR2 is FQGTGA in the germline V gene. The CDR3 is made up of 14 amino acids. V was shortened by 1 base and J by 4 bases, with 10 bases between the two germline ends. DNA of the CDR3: TGTGCCAGCAGCTTAAACGGCGGAACAGAGACCCAGTACTTC. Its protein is CASSLNGGTETQYF.

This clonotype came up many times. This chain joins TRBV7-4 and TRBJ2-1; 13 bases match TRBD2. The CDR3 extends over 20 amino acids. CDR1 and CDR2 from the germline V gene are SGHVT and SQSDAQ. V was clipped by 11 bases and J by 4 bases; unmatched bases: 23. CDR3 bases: TGTGCCGGAAGGCGGACTAGCGGGAGCGGTCACCGAAGCAGATACAATGAGCAGTTCTTC. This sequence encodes CAGRRTSGSGHRSRYNEQFF.